This T cell receptor beta chain was captured in a study of blood T cell repertoires in COVID-19. Trimming removed 0 bases at V and 0 bases at J, with 13 bases between. The CDR3 is 17 residues long. The germline V gene has CDR1 SGHDT and CDR2 YYEEEE. Clones were read by immunoSEQ multiplex PCR, and TCRdb kept only the in-frame ones, dropping some. Here the sample spans around 230,000 clones, about 91% being singletons. The chain is built from TRBV5-6 and TRBJ2-1; perhaps TRBD2 as D (5 bases). The sample taken for sequencing was PBMCs or T cells enriched from blood (not recorded which). The sequence came from a woman aged 35 to 49 with acute COVID-19. The CDR3 coding sequence is TGTGCCAGCAGCTTGGAGGCCACCACTAGCTCCTACAATGAGCAGTTCTTC. The encoded protein is CASSLEATTSSYNEQFF.